The rows below give T cell receptor beta chains drawn from one sample of a study of beta chain features in type 1 diabetes. Libraries were prepared by immunoSEQ multiplex PCR; TCRdb keeps only in-frame clonotypes and omits some of them. The table lists 220,000 or so clones, under 70% of them singletons. The sample consisted of naive CD4+ T cells from blood. These receptors all stem from a man aged 25-45 years in good health. The CDR3 runs from the conserved cysteine through the conserved F or W. Fields, in order: clone size, V gene, CDR3 protein. Size is omitted from some rows. Given values are once, few, many or a class for expanded clones.

abundance: -
v_gene: TRBV30
CDR3aa: CAWSKPGSYGYTF

abundance: once
v_gene: TRBV25-1
CDR3aa: CASSDRGGEQYF

abundance: -
v_gene: TRBV30
CDR3aa: CAWRQGTFTDTQYF

abundance: -
v_gene: TRBV7-9
CDR3aa: CASSWLGAAGETQYF

abundance: -
v_gene: TRBV30
CDR3aa: CAYRGAASTNEKLFF

abundance: -
v_gene: TRBV18
CDR3aa: CASSPGVRQPQHF

abundance: -
v_gene: TRBV28
CDR3aa: CASRGGRKSSYEQYF

abundance: -
v_gene: TRBV29-1
CDR3aa: CSVGGSQETQYF

abundance: few
v_gene: TRBV30
CDR3aa: CAWSAGSNYGYTF

abundance: -
v_gene: TRBV29-1
CDR3aa: CSVHGLAGTEQFF

abundance: once
v_gene: TRBV15
CDR3aa: CATSFGVSPGWEQYF

abundance: -
v_gene: TRBV5-4
CDR3aa: CASSLETGRYNEQFF

abundance: -
v_gene: TRBV6-5
CDR3aa: CASSYWSGGFPYEQYF

abundance: -
v_gene: TRBV18
CDR3aa: CASSPPGQETQYF

abundance: -
v_gene: TRBV30
CDR3aa: CAWRGTRKQFF

abundance: -
v_gene: TRBV30
CDR3aa: CSLHTIGGQYTEAFF

abundance: -
v_gene: TRBV30
CDR3aa: CAWSRAGGPRNEQFF

abundance: -
v_gene: TRBV30
CDR3aa: CAWKTGPGMNTEAFF

abundance: -
v_gene: TRBV30
CDR3aa: CAWGTSGNEQFF

abundance: once
v_gene: TRBV29-1
CDR3aa: CSAGRAQETQYF

abundance: -
v_gene: TRBV30
CDR3aa: CAWSEVNLAFF

abundance: -
v_gene: TRBV7-2
CDR3aa: CASSLALGDTQYF

abundance: few
v_gene: TRBV30
CDR3aa: CAWSVAGPIGELFF

abundance: -
v_gene: TRBV7-9
CDR3aa: CASMASGVYNEQFF

abundance: few
v_gene: TRBV29-1
CDR3aa: CSDGQGNTEAFF

abundance: -
v_gene: TRBV7-2
CDR3aa: CASTTKMGQPQHF

abundance: -
v_gene: TRBV5-4
CDR3aa: CASSLGTGGYNEQFF

abundance: once
v_gene: TRBV5-1
CDR3aa: CASSLAGLAGETQYF

abundance: -
v_gene: TRBV7-2
CDR3aa: CASSLLVATAEQYF

abundance: -
v_gene: TRBV27
CDR3aa: CASSLSRQTNEKLFF

abundance: -
v_gene: TRBV10-3
CDR3aa: CAISQGTSGSLGEQYF

abundance: -
v_gene: TRBV30
CDR3aa: CAWSVRETQYF

abundance: -
v_gene: TRBV11-2
CDR3aa: CASSRRYNEQFF